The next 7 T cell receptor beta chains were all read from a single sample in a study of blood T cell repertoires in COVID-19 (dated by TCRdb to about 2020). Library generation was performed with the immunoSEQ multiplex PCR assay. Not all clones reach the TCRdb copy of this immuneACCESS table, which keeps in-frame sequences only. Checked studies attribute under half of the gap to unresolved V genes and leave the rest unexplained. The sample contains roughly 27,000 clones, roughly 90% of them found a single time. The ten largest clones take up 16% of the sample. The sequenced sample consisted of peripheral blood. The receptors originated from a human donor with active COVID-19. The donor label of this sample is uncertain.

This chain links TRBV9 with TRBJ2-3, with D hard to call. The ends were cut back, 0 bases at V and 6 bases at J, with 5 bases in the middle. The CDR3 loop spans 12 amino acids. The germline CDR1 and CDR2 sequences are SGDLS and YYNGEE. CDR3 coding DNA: TGTGCCAGCAGCGTAGTAGAGGATACGCAGTATTTT. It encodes CASSVVEDTQYF.

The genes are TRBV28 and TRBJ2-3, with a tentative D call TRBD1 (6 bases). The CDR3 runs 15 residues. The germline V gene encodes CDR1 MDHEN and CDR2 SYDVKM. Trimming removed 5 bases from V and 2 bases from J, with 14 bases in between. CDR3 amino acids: CASSGPGQITDTQYF. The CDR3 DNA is TGTGCCAGCAGTGGGCCCGGACAGATCACAGATACGCAGTATTTT.

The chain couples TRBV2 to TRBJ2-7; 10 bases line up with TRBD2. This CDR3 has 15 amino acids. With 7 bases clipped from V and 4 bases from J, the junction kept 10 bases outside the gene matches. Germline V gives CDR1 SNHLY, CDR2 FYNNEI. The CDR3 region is CASMLEAGGRYEQYF. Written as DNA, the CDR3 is TGTGCCAGCATGCTTGAAGCGGGGGGGCGATACGAGCAGTACTTC.

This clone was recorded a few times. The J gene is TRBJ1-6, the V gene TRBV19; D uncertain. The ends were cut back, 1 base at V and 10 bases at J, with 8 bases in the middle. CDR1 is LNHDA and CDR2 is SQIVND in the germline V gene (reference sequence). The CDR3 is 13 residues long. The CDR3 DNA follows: TGTGCCAGTAGTATAGGCGGGCGGTCACCCCTCCACTTT. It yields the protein CASSIGGRSPLHF.

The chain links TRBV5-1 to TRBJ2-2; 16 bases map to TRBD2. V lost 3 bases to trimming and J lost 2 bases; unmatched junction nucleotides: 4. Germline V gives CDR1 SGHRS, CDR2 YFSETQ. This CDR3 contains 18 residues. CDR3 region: CASSSGLAGGPNTGELFF. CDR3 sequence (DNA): TGCGCCAGCAGCTCGGGACTAGCGGGAGGGCCAAACACCGGGGAGCTGTTTTTT.

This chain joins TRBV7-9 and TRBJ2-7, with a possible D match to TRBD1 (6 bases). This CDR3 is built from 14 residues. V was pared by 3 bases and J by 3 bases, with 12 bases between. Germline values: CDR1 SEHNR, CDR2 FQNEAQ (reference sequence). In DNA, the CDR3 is TGTGCCAGCAGCTTTCAGGGGCCCATCTACGAGCAGTACTTC. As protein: CASSFQGPIYEQYF.

As DNA, the CDR3 is TGTGCCAGCAGCTTGGAGGGCACAGATACGCAGTATTTT. Residues: CASSLEGTDTQYF. The rearrangement uses TRBV7-6 and TRBJ2-3; TRBD2 is a possible D gene (5 bases). V was cut by 3 bases and J by 1 base, with 5 bases left in between. Germline assignment: CDR1 SGHVS and CDR2 FNYEAQ. This CDR3 has 13 amino acids.